The 19 T cell receptor beta chains below all came from one sample that was sequenced in a study of blood T cell repertoires in COVID-19. Repertoires were generated with immunoSEQ multiplex PCR, while TCRdb's copy carries only in-frame clones and drops some. The data contain around 270,000 clones, approximately 85% of them singletons. The source material was peripheral blood. These TCRs come from a human donor with COVID-19, enrolled during active disease. The donor label of this sample is uncertain.

The genes are TRBV9 and TRBJ2-2; 10 bases are a match to TRBD1. CDR1 and CDR2 from the germline V gene are SGDLS and YYNGEE. There are 16 residues in the CDR3. Trimming at V came to 2 bases and at J to 3 bases, leaving 4 bases not matched to a gene. For the CDR3, the DNA is TGTGCCAGCAGCGTCGACAGGGGGCCTGACACCGGGGAGCTGTTTTTT. Encoded protein: CASSVDRGPDTGELFF. The full variable domain, rest sourced from reference TRBV9 and TRBJ2-2, is DSGVTQTPKHLITATGQRVTLRCSPRSGDLSVYWYQQSLDQGLQFLIQYYNGEERAKGNILERFSAQQFPDLHSELNLSSLELGDSALYFCASSVDRGPDTGELFFGEGSRLTVL.

The chain employs TRBV18 and TRBJ1-5, with TRBD1 identical over 7 bases. J was trimmed by 0 bases and V by 6 bases; bases with no gene match: 5. The V gene's germline CDR1 is KGHSH and CDR2 LQKENI. The CDR3 has 15 residues. The CDR3 region has the DNA TGTGCCAGCTCTCGACAGGGCGTTAGCAATCAGCCCCAGCATTTT. Its protein product is CASSRQGVSNQPQHF.

V is TRBV7-2 and J is TRBJ2-3, with TRBD2 matching 12 bases. Losses at the gene ends were 4 bases for V and 3 bases for J; bases not matched to a gene: 5. Germline V gives CDR1 SGHTA, CDR2 FQGNSA. The CDR3 has 16 amino acids. In DNA, the CDR3 is TGTGCCAGCAGCTCCAACCTAGCGGGAGGGACAGATACGCAGTATTTT. It encodes CASSSNLAGGTDTQYF.

The V gene is TRBV5-4, the J gene TRBJ2-7; 7 positions agree with TRBD2. The V segment lost 5 bases and the J segment 1 base; nucleotides outside the gene matches: 12. There are 16 residues in the CDR3. Germline V CDR1 and CDR2: SGHNT, YYREEE (reference sequence). CDR3 in amino acids: CASSSYYSGNSYEQYF. The CDR3 region has the DNA TGTGCCAGCAGTTCTTACTACAGCGGGAATTCCTACGAGCAGTACTTC.

The chain joins TRBV12-3 or TRBV12-4 to TRBJ1-1; TRBD1 agrees at 7 bases. This CDR3 spans 13 amino acids. V shed 6 bases, J shed 4 bases, and the junction held 5 bases outside the gene matches. CDR3 residues: CASRTTGSTEAFF. The DNA of the CDR3 is TGTGCCAGCAGAACGACAGGGAGCACTGAAGCTTTCTTT.

V is TRBV12-3 or TRBV12-4 and J is TRBJ2-7; 7 positions match TRBD2. V shed 5 bases, J shed 0 bases, and the junction held 1 base outside the gene matches. The CDR3 runs 13 residues. The CDR3: CASSRDYSYEQYF. The CDR3, as DNA: TGTGCCAGCAGTCGGGACTACTCCTACGAGCAGTACTTC.

The genes are TRBV6-6 and TRBJ2-5; 11 bases are a match to TRBD2. The CDR3 runs to 16 residues. CDR1 and CDR2 (germline): MNHNY, SVGAGI (reference sequence). V dropped 2 bases and J dropped 1; count of bases not matched to a gene: 3. The DNA of the CDR3 is TGTGCCAGCAGTTACGGACTAGCGGGCGGCCAAGAGACCCAGTACTTC. It yields the protein CASSYGLAGGQETQYF.

This clone appeared once. The chain employs TRBV5-4 and TRBJ2-7, with TRBD1 identical over 8 bases. The CDR3 sequence is 16 residues long. Trimming removed 4 bases from V and 0 bases from J; junction bases left unmatched: 9. Germline loops: CDR1 SGHNT, CDR2 YYREEE (reference sequence). The CDR3 DNA follows: TGTGCCAGCAGCGTCGGACAGGGATCGATCTCCTACGAGCAGTACTTC. This encodes CASSVGQGSISYEQYF.

In DNA, the CDR3 is TGTGCCAGCAGCTTGTATCCGGCACCCCTCCACTTT. Translated, it gives CASSLYPAPLHF. This chain connects TRBV7-2 to TRBJ1-6, with unresolved D. The CDR3 is 12 residues long. Germline-derived CDR1 and CDR2 are SGHTA and FQGNSA. Trimming took 3 bases from V and 11 from J, leaving 8 bases between them. The complete variable domain, with remaining parts taken from reference TRBV7-2 and TRBJ1-6, reads GAGVSQSPSNKVTEKGKDVELRCDPISGHTALYWYRQSLGQGLEFLIYFQGNSAPDKSGLPSDRFSAERTGGSVSTLTIQRTQQEDSAVYLCASSLYPAPLHFGNGTRLTVT.

The chain employs TRBV30 and TRBJ2-7, with D maybe TRBD2 (5 bases). The length of the CDR3 is 14 residues. V gave up 2 bases and J gave up 6 bases, with 17 bases separating them. CDR1 and CDR2 from the germline V gene are GTSNPN and SVGIG (reference sequence). CDR3 region: CAWSRDTRDSEQYF. DNA for the CDR3: TGTGCCTGGAGTCGGGATACCAGAGATTCCGAGCAGTACTTC.

In its sample, this clone was seen once. A read error may account for a junction end that differs from germline. V gene TRBV30 combines with J gene TRBJ2-1; 8 nucleotides align to TRBD1. This CDR3 comprises 11 residues. CDR1 and CDR2 (germline): GTSNPN, SVGIG (reference sequence). The CDR3 DNA sequence: TGTGCCTGGAGTAGAGGACAGGGTCGGGTCTTC. Protein product: CAWSRGQGRVF.

This chain links TRBV7-9 with TRBJ2-3; TRBD1 aligns across 7 bases. The CDR3 covers 14 residues. Germline V gene lookup returns CDR1 SEHNR and CDR2 FQNEAQ (reference sequence). The V and J ends lost 5 bases and 5 bases, in that order; junction bases with no gene match: 7. CDR3 amino acids: CASSVRTGIDTQYF. The CDR3 DNA is TGTGCCAGCAGCGTAAGGACAGGTATAGATACGCAGTATTTT.

DNA of the CDR3: TGTGCCAGCAGCCAAGATGGGGACAGGGGATCCTACGAGCAGTACTTC. Translation: CASSQDGDRGSYEQYF. The rearrangement joins TRBV14 to TRBJ2-7; 10 bases fit TRBD1. This CDR3 comprises 16 residues. The ends lost 0 bases at V and 1 base at J; junction bases unmatched: 3. Per the germline V gene, CDR1 is SGHDN and CDR2 is FVKESK.

The chain links TRBV28 to TRBJ1-6, with 7 bases fitting TRBD1. Trimming at V came to 2 bases and at J to 5 bases, leaving 3 bases not matched to a gene. Germline V CDR1 and CDR2: MDHEN, SYDVKM. The CDR3 extends over 15 amino acids. The CDR3 nucleotides read TGTGCCAGCAGTTTAGGGGACAGAGATAATTCACCCCTCCACTTT. Its protein product is CASSLGDRDNSPLHF.

This chain uses TRBV27 with TRBJ1-5; possible D gene TRBD1, 5 bases. The germline gives CDR1 MNHEY, CDR2 SMNVEV (reference sequence). The CDR3 length is 14 residues. Trimming pared 0 bases from V and 6 bases from J, leaving 9 bases between. Here the CDR3 DNA reads TGTGCCAGCAGTTTATCGACAGAGCGTCAGCCCCAGCATTTT. Its translation: CASSLSTERQPQHF.

This clone was seen more than once but under ten times. V is TRBV5-5 and J is TRBJ1-1, with 7 bases aligning to TRBD1. Germline V lookup: CDR1 SGHKS, CDR2 YYEKEE (reference sequence). The CDR3 is made up of 14 amino acids. The V segment lost 4 bases and the J segment 2 bases; nucleotides outside the gene matches: 5. CDR3 loop: CASSETGLNTEAFF. CDR3 bases: TGTGCCAGCAGCGAGACAGGGCTAAACACTGAAGCTTTCTTT. Based on the CDR3 plus reference TRBV5-5 and TRBJ1-1, the full variable domain is DAGVTQSPTHLIKTRGQQVTLRCSPISGHKSVSWYQQVLGQGPQFIFQYYEKEERGRGNFPDRFSARQFPNYSSELNVNALLLGDSALYLCASSETGLNTEAFFGQGTRLTVV.

The rearrangement joins TRBV23-1 to TRBJ1-3; 11 positions match TRBD1. TRBV23-1 is treated as an ORF (open reading frame) with a function not yet certain. This CDR3 has 16 residues. Unmatched junction bases numbered 2, after V lost 0 bases and J lost 4 bases. The CDR3 DNA sequence: TGCGCCAGCAGTCAATCAAGGGACAGGGGGGGAAACACCATATATTTT. This translates into CASSQSRDRGGNTIYF.

This clone showed up just once. The chain recombines TRBV12-3 or TRBV12-4 with TRBJ1-5, with D hard to call. The CDR3 has 12 amino acids. Trimming took off 4 bases at V and 5 bases at J, with 6 bases between the two ends. The DNA for the CDR3 is TGTGCCAGCAGTTACGGGGATCAGCCCCAGCATTTT. Encoded protein: CASSYGDQPQHF.

This clone was observed once. This rearrangement joins TRBV18 to TRBJ1-4; 7 nucleotides match TRBD1. J gave up 7 bases and V 2 bases, and 4 bases lay outside the gene matches. The CDR3 spans 14 residues. Germline assignment: CDR1 KGHSH and CDR2 LQKENI. The CDR3 DNA sequence: TGTGCCAGCTCACCAGGGACAGAAGTTGAAAAACTGTTTTTT. It translates to CASSPGTEVEKLFF.